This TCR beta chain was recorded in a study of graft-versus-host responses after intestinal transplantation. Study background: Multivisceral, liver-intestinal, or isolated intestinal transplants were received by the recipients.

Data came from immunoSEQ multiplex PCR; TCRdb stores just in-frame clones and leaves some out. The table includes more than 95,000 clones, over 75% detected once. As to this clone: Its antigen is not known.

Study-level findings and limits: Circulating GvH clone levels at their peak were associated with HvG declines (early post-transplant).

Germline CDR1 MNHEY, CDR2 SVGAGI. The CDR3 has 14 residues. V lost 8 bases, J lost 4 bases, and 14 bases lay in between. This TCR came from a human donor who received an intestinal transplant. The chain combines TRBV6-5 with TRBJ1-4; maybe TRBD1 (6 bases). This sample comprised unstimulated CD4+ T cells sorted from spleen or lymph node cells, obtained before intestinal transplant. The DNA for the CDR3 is TGTGCCAGCGGGCCCCGGGGGCTTAATGAAAAACTGTTTTTT. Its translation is CASGPRGLNEKLFF.